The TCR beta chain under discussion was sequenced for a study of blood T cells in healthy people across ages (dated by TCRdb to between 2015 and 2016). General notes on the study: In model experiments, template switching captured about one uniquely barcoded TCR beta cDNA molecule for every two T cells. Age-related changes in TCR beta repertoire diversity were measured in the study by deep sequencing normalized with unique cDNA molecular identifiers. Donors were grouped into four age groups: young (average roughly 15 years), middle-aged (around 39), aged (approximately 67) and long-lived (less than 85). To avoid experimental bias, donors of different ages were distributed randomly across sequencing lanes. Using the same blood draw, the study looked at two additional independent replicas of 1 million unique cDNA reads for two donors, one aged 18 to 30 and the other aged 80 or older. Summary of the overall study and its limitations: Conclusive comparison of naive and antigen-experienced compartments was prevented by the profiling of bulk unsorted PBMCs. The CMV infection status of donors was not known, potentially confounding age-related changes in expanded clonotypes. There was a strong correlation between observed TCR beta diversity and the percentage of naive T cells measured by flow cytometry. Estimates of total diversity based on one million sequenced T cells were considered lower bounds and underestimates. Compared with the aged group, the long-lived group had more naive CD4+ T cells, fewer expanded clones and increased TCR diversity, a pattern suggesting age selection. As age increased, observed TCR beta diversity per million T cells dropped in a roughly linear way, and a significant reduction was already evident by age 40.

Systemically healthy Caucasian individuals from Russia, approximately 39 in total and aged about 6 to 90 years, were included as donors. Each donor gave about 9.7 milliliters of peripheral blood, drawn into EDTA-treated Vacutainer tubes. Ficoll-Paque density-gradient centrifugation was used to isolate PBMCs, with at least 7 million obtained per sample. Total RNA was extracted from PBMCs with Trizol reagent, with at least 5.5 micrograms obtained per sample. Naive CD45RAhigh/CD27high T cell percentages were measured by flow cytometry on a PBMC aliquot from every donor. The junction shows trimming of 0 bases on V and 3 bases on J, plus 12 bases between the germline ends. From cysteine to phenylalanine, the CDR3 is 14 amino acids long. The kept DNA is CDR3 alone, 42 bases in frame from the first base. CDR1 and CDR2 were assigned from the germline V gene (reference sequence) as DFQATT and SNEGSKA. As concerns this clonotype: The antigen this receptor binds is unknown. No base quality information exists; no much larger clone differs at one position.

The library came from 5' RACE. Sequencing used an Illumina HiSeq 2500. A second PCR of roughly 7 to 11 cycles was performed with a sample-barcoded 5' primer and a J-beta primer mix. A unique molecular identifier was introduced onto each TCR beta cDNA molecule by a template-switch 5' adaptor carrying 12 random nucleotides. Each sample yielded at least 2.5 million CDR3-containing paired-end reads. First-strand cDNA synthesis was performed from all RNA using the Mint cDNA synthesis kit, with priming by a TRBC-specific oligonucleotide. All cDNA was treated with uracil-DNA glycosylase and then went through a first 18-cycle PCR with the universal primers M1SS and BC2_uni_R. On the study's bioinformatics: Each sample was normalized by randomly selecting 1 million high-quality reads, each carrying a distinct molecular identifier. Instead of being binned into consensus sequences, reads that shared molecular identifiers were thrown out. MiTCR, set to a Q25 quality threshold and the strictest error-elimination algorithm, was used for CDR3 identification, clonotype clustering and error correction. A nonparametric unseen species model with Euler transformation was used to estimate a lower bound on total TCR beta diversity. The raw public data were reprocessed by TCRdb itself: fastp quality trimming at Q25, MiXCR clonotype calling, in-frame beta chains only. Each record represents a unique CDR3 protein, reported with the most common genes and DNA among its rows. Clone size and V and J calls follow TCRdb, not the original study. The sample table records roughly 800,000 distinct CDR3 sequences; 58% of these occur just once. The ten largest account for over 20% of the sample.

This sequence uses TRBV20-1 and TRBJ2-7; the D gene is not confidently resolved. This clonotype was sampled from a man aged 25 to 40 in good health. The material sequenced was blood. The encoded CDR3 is CSARDLGTDYEQYF. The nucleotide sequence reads TGCAGTGCTAGAGATCTCGGCACAGACTACGAGCAGTACTTC.